This record covers a single TCR beta chain. It lacks a known antigen. Sequences SGHTA (CDR1) and FQGTGA (CDR2) are obtained from the germline V gene. The CDR3 covers 14 residues, taking in both the cysteine and the phenylalanine. DNA is not recorded here. The run used an Illumina MiSeq. TCRdb reprocessed the reads, and each CDR3 protein sequence is entered once, without DNA. The sample's own table lists 5,000 to 6,000 distinct CDR3 sequences. Clones ranked in the top ten supply 5.9% of the sample. The data derive from a study of diagnostic markers for celiac disease (dated by TCRdb to about 2020). The rearranged chain carries TRBV7-3 and TRBJ1-6; the TCRdb call, TRBD1, lacks DNA for checking. The source of this sequence is a human donor. This table probably holds off-target reads from a library built for another chain. Sequenced material: either unsorted cells or a sorted T cell fraction (not recorded which). The CDR3 here reads CASSLKGGNSPLHF.